The clone carrying this TCR beta chain was seen only a few times. The repertoire was sequenced with immunoSEQ multiplex PCR; TCRdb's copy has only in-frame clones and lacks some. The sample has about 150,000 clones, 81% seen once. The record originates from a study of blood T cell repertoires in COVID-19. As for the study in general: Researchers got acute and convalescent COVID-19 samples from the United States, Italy and Spain. T cells, B-cell-depleted T cells, or PBMCs provided the cDNA or gDNA that served as material.

The TCR was taken from a woman in her sixties or seventies with active or convalescent COVID-19. The specimen was peripheral blood.

CDR3 amino acids: CASSWGTSGSRDTQYF. In DNA, the CDR3 is TGTGCCAGCAGTTGGGGGACTAGCGGGAGTCGAGATACGCAGTATTTT. The chain recombines TRBV6-6 with TRBJ2-3, with 14 bases matching TRBD2. CDR1 is MNHNY and CDR2 is SVGAGI in the germline V gene (reference sequence). The CDR3 is 16 residues long. V was pared by 4 bases and J by 5 bases, with 5 bases of the junction left unmatched.